This T cell receptor beta chain originates from a study of T cell repertoires in aging, cancer and after chemotherapy. Study-level information: The full dataset contained some 8.7 million TCR reads.

Findings and caveats of the study: Age-matched healthy donors had significantly more diverse, less clonal blood TCR repertoires than untreated cancer patients. Healthy donors lost TCR diversity with age mainly through richness, cancer patients through richness and evenness.

Rearranged V-D-J TRB sequences were amplified with a mixed TRB-A/B primer pool. One entry per CDR3 protein results from TCRdb running MiXCR on the multiplex PCR reads. This sample yields under 7,500 distinct CDR3 sequences, of which 25% to 35% are seen a single time; under 8.5% belongs to the top ten. Amplification of TCR beta used genomic DNA extracted from peripheral blood. This clonotype qualifies as medium-sized (0.01 to 0.1%). Its antigen is not identified. The sequenced material came from blood. This receptor was identified in a human donor in good health.

For the CDR3, the DNA is TGTGCCACCAGCAGAGAACGGCGGGGGGAGACCCAGTACTTC. Protein product: CATSRERRGETQYF. This chain uses TRBV15 with TRBJ2-5; 7 positions agree with TRBD2. This CDR3 spans 14 amino acids. V shed 0 bases, J shed 5 bases, and the junction held 3 bases outside the gene matches. Germline V gives CDR1 LNHNV, CDR2 YYDKDF (reference sequence).